The 16 T cell receptor beta chains given below trace back to one sample, sequenced in a study of CD8 T cells in ankylosing spondylitis. Whole-study results and caveats: Blood of patients with ankylosing spondylitis appeared to be characterized by a TCR beta motif of several highly homologous variants.

TCRdb re-derived calls from the 5' RACE reads in MiXCR, one entry per CDR3 protein. The repertoire holds 700,000 or so distinct CDR3 sequences, with around a fifth as singletons. Their specific antigens are unknown. Sequences were obtained from blood, either unsorted or a sorted T cell fraction (not recorded which). The receptors originated from a male donor with ankylosing spondylitis.

The chain combines TRBV5-5 with TRBJ2-1; 10 nucleotides line up with TRBD2. This CDR3 has 15 residues. The J segment lost 9 bases and the V segment lost 0 bases, leaving 6 bases of the junction unmatched. In germline, CDR1 is SGHKS, CDR2 YYEKEE (reference sequence). CDR3 sequence (DNA): TGTGCCAGCAGCTTGGGAGCGGGAGGGCCCGGTGAGCAGTTCTTC. It specifies CASSLGAGGPGEQFF.

This clonotype appeared a few times. This sequence joins TRBV10-2 and TRBJ1-1, with D unresolved. The V gene lost 0 bases and the J gene lost 1 base, with 3 bases spanning the gap. CDR1 WSHSY and CDR2 SAAADI come from the germline V gene. The CDR3 contains 13 residues. As DNA, the CDR3 is TGCGCCAGCAGTGAGTCGGGGAACACTGAAGCTTTCTTT. This encodes CASSESGNTEAFF.

This chain links TRBV28 with TRBJ1-6, with 10 bases aligning to TRBD1. The CDR3 extends over 18 amino acids. Germline V gives CDR1 MDHEN, CDR2 SYDVKM. The J segment lost 0 bases and the V segment lost 6 bases, leaving 8 bases of the junction unmatched. CDR3 nucleotides: TGTGCCAGCAGGTACGGGACAGGGGCGAGCTCCTATAATTCACCCCTCCACTTT. Amino acid sequence: CASRYGTGASSYNSPLHF.

This clonotype was counted only a few times. The V gene is TRBV20-1, the J gene TRBJ2-7; 7 bases align to TRBD2. The V gene's germline CDR1 is DFQATT and CDR2 SNEGSKA (reference sequence). The CDR3 extends over 13 amino acids. Trimming removed 6 bases from V and 3 bases from J; junction bases left unmatched: 8. CDR3 protein: CSARHPGGYEQYF. CDR3 in DNA: TGCAGTGCACGGCACCCGGGAGGCTACGAGCAGTACTTC.

CDR3 in DNA: TGCGCCAGCAGCAAGGGATATTTTGGGGGGGAACATCAGCCCCAGCATTTT. Its protein product is CASSKGYFGGEHQPQHF. This sequence joins TRBV5-1 and TRBJ1-5; weak D call: TRBD1 (5 bases). Trimming took off 4 bases at V and 5 bases at J, with 22 bases between the two ends. The CDR3 extends over 17 amino acids. The germline CDR1 and CDR2 sequences are SGHRS and YFSETQ.

The chain carries TRBV29-1 and TRBJ2-7; weak D call: TRBD2 (6 bases). CDR1 and CDR2 (germline): SQVTM, ANQGSEA. V was cut by 7 bases and J by 2 bases, with 15 bases left in between. CDR3 length: 13 amino acids. The CDR3 DNA sequence: TGCAGCGCTATACCGGAGGGTCCCTACGAGCAGTACTTC. Residues: CSAIPEGPYEQYF.

This sequence joins TRBV7-2 and TRBJ2-7; D unclear. Trimming left V 5 bases short and J 0 bases short, with 17 bases between. Germline-derived CDR1 and CDR2 are SGHTA and FQGNSA. CDR3 length: 16 residues. The DNA for the CDR3 is TGTGCCAGCAGCCCGGCTAGGGCGGTAAGCTCCTACGAGCAGTACTTC. Residues: CASSPARAVSSYEQYF.

The chain is built from TRBV24-1 and TRBJ2-1; TRBD1 matches at 10 bases. The CDR3 extends over 16 amino acids. V was clipped by 3 bases and J by 6 bases; unmatched bases: 7. Germline CDR1 reads KGHDR; CDR2 reads SFDVKD. For the CDR3, the DNA is TGTGCCACCAGTGATGGAGGGACAGGGGTTTTCAATGAGCAGTTCTTC. It specifies CATSDGGTGVFNEQFF.

This clonotype was detected only a few times. The chain couples TRBV5-1 to TRBJ2-1, with 7 bases lining up with TRBD2. Germline V lookup: CDR1 SGHRS, CDR2 YFSETQ. The V and J ends lost 7 bases and 4 bases, in that order; junction bases with no gene match: 11. The CDR3 sequence is 15 residues long. The DNA for the CDR3 is TGCGCCAGCCAAACGGCCGGGACTAAATACAATGAGCAGTTCTTC. It is translated as CASQTAGTKYNEQFF.

This clonotype appeared a single time. A much larger clone lies a single base off, so this may be a read error. This sequence joins TRBV12-3 or TRBV12-4 and TRBJ2-2, with unresolved D. This CDR3 has 16 residues. The CDR3 reads CASSFGAVANTVELFF. The CDR3 coding sequence is TGTGCCAGCAGTTTCGGCGCGGTTGCGAACACCGTGGAGCTGTTTTTT.

V usage is TRBV9 and J usage is TRBJ2-2; D perhaps matches TRBD2 (7 bases). The CDR3 is 14 amino acids. Germline V gene data show CDR1 as SGDLS and CDR2 as YYNGEE. V lost 0 bases, J lost 9 bases, and 12 bases lay in between. For the CDR3, the DNA is TGTGCCAGCAGCGTAGGCGGGGGCCCCCGGGAGCTGTTTTTT. It encodes CASSVGGGPRELFF.

This clonotype was seen a few times. V gene TRBV11-2 combines with J gene TRBJ1-1, with D unresolved. CDR1 is SGHAT, CDR2 FQNNGV, per germline. The V gene lost 5 bases and the J gene lost 7 bases, with 8 bases spanning the gap. The CDR3 contains 11 residues. CDR3 nucleotides: TGTGCCAGCAGCCTAGTCGATGAAGCTTTCTTT. This encodes CASSLVDEAFF.

The rearrangement links TRBV15 to TRBJ2-7; a possible D gene is TRBD1 (5 bases). The CDR3 totals 13 residues. Trimming stripped 1 base from V and 2 bases from J, with 6 bases between. Germline assignment: CDR1 LNHNV and CDR2 YYDKDF (reference sequence). The CDR3 DNA sequence: TGTGCCACCAGCAGAGCAGGGACCTACGAGCAGTACTTC. Its translation is CATSRAGTYEQYF.

A word on this clonotype: Relative to the germline gene, one junction end is altered; a read error may explain this. The chain has TRBV28 and TRBJ2-2; TRBD2 agrees at 11 bases. The CDR3 extends over 15 amino acids. CDR1 and CDR2 (germline): MDHEN, SYDVKM. The CDR3 coding sequence is TGTGCCAGCAGTTTCGAGCTAGCGGGAGGAGGGGGGCTGTTTTTT. Its translation: CASSFELAGGGGLFF.

This chain connects TRBV3-1 to TRBJ2-3; no clear D gene. This CDR3 spans 15 amino acids. V lost 4 bases to trimming and J lost 0 bases, with 11 bases between them. CDR1 and CDR2 (germline): LGHDT, YNNKEL (reference sequence). CDR3 protein: CASSLTHDSTDTQYF. The DNA of the CDR3 is TGTGCCAGCAGCCTTACCCATGACAGCACAGATACGCAGTATTTT.

The V and J genes are TRBV14 and TRBJ1-1, with D perhaps TRBD1 (5 bases). The germline V gene encodes CDR1 SGHDN and CDR2 FVKESK. This CDR3 is built from 16 residues. Deletions cut 4 bases from V and 0 bases from J, with 15 bases between. Written as DNA, the CDR3 is TGTGCCAGCAGCCGAGCGGGGGTACTCATGAACACTGAAGCTTTCTTT. Translated: CASSRAGVLMNTEAFF.